Listed below are T cell receptor beta chains from one sample, sequenced in a study of Graves' ophthalmopathy and Graves' hyperthyroidism. TCRdb redid the calling of the multiplex PCR reads with MiXCR, one entry per CDR3 protein. Of hundreds of thousands of distinct CDR3 sequences listed, about a fifth are singletons. The material sequenced was peripheral blood. All receptors derive from a woman aged 18-29 years with stable Graves' hyperthyroidism. Some clones in this sample may be carry-over from other donors' samples. Both conserved end residues are part of each CDR3. A D gene is named only where the DNA matches it firmly. A row's size may be missing; if present it is once, few, many or a size class.

J gene | V gene | D gene | clone size | CDR3 protein | CDR3 DNA
TRBJ1-2 | TRBV2 | TRBD1 | - | CASSDGDRPGGYTF | TGTGCCAGCAGTGATGGGGACAGGCCTGGCGGCTACACCTTC
TRBJ1-1 | TRBV6-5 | - | many | CASSYKRTELNTEAFF | TGTGCCAGCAGTTACAAAAGGACAGAACTGAACACTGAAGCTTTCTTT
TRBJ2-7 | TRBV29-1 | - | many | CSVKGSYEQYF | TGCAGCGTTAAGGGGTCCTACGAGCAGTACTTC
TRBJ1-2 | TRBV15 | TRBD1 | many | CATSRDWDREGPNYGYTF | TGTGCCACCAGCAGAGATTGGGACAGGGAGGGCCCTAACTATGGCTACACCTTC
TRBJ2-2 | TRBV6-5 | TRBD1 | many | CASSSQGASTTGELFF | TGTGCCAGCAGTTCCCAGGGGGCATCGACCACCGGGGAGCTGTTTTTT
TRBJ1-2 | TRBV12-3/TRBV12-4 | TRBD1 | once | CASSSQGIKYGYTF | TGTGCCAGCAGTTCACAGGGGATAAAATATGGCTACACCTTC
TRBJ1-1 | TRBV10-3 | - | many | CAISAVAGRNTEAFF | TGTGCCATCAGTGCAGTGGCGGGGAGGAACACTGAAGCTTTCTTT
TRBJ2-7 | TRBV28 | TRBD1 | many | CASSTGQVDEQYF | TGTGCCAGCAGTACCGGACAGGTGGACGAGCAGTACTTC
TRBJ1-6 | TRBV5-1 | - | many | CASSEDGYNSPLHF | TGCGCCAGCAGCGAGGACGGTTATAATTCACCCCTCCACTTT
TRBJ1-2 | TRBV15 | - | many | CATSGPPGRGISEGYTF | TGTGCCACCAGCGGCCCCCCTGGCAGGGGAATTTCGGAAGGCTACACCTTC
TRBJ1-4 | TRBV30 | - | - | CAWSPGRKLFF | TGTGCCTGGAGTCCAGGGAGGAAACTGTTTTTT
TRBJ2-7 | TRBV20-1 | TRBD2 | - | CSARVPSGGGHEQYF | TGCAGTGCTAGAGTCCCTAGCGGGGGGGGCCACGAGCAGTACTTC
TRBJ2-3 | TRBV6-1 | TRBD2 | few | CASSDNSGGADTQYF | TGTGCCAGCAGTGATAATAGCGGGGGGGCAGATACGCAGTATTTT
TRBJ2-5 | TRBV7-2 | - | - | CASSPERWYDFQTQYF | TGTGCCAGCAGCCCCGAACGGTGGTACGACTTCCAGACCCAGTACTTC
TRBJ2-4 | TRBV28 | - | many | CASSLYDRLAKNIQYF | TGTGCCAGCAGTTTATATGACAGGCTAGCCAAAAACATTCAGTACTTC
TRBJ1-6 | TRBV19 | - | few | CASSHPLNSPLHF | TGTGCCAGTAGCCACCCACTTAATTCACCCCTCCACTTT
TRBJ2-3 | TRBV6-4 | - | - | CASSDRADTQYF | TGTGCCAGCTCAGATAGGGCAGATACGCAGTATTTT
TRBJ2-7 | TRBV15 | TRBD1 | many | CATSTLDRGNYEQYF | TGTGCCACCAGCACTTTGGACAGGGGAAACTACGAGCAGTACTTC
TRBJ1-1 | TRBV29-1 | - | many | CSVETNTEAFF | TGCAGCGTTGAAACGAACACTGAAGCTTTCTTT
TRBJ1-5 | TRBV14 | TRBD1 | many | CASSQTGPGQPQHF | TGTGCCAGCAGTCAGACAGGGCCGGGTCAGCCCCAGCATTTT
TRBJ1-2 | TRBV6-1 | - | few | CASSTPDRANYGYTF | TGTGCCAGCAGTACCCCGGACAGAGCTAACTATGGCTACACCTTC
TRBJ1-2 | TRBV28 | - | many | CASSHRDGYTF | TGTGCCAGCAGTCACAGGGACGGCTACACCTTC
TRBJ1-2 | TRBV12-3/TRBV12-4 | - | few | CAGSFGGDYGYTF | TGTGCCGGCAGTTTCGGGGGGGACTATGGCTACACCTTC
TRBJ1-3 | TRBV6-1 | - | many | CASGRGRESSGNTIYF | TGTGCCAGCGGTCGGGGTAGGGAGTCCTCTGGAAACACCATATATTTT
TRBJ2-5 | TRBV29-1 | - | many | CSVSSQGGETQYF | TGCAGCGTTTCCTCCCAGGGGGGAGAGACCCAGTACTTC
TRBJ1-1 | TRBV13 | TRBD1 | - | CASSLGPRTGGTEALF | TGTGCCAGCAGCTTAGGCCCGAGGACAGGGGGCACTGAAGCTCTCTTT
TRBJ2-7 | TRBV11-2 | TRBD2 | many | CASSSTTSGVTYEQYF | TGTGCCAGCAGCTCCACAACTAGCGGGGTAACCTACGAGCAGTACTTC
TRBJ1-2 | TRBV12-3/TRBV12-4 | - | - | CASSFAGHPANYGYTF | TGTGCCAGCAGTTTCGCGGGACACCCAGCTAACTATGGCTACACCTTC
TRBJ1-6 | TRBV7-2 | - | once | CASSLRAGMHNSPLHF | TGTGCCAGCAGCTTGAGGGCAGGGATGCATAATTCACCCCTCCACTTT
TRBJ2-5 | TRBV15 | TRBD2 | - | CATSRDPGGVQETQYF | TGTGCCACCAGCAGAGATCCGGGAGGGGTCCAAGAGACCCAGTACTTC
TRBJ1-1 | TRBV6-1 | - | many | CASEGGWTEAFF | TGTGCCAGCGAGGGTGGTTGGACTGAAGCTTTCTTT
TRBJ1-2 | TRBV29-1 | - | many | CSSIGGNYGYTF | TGCAGCTCCATAGGGGGTAACTATGGCTACACCTTC
TRBJ2-7 | TRBV5-1 | - | - | CASSLAAGSHEQYF | TGCGCCAGCAGCTTGGCCGCAGGGTCCCACGAGCAGTACTTC
TRBJ2-2 | TRBV3-1 | - | few | CASSQAPGSGELFF | TGTGCCAGCAGCCAAGCCCCGGGGTCCGGGGAGCTGTTTTTT
TRBJ2-7 | TRBV11-1 | TRBD2 | - | CASSSPQTSGGGYEQYF | TGTGCCAGCAGCTCCCCTCAGACTAGCGGGGGAGGATACGAGCAGTACTTC
TRBJ2-5 | TRBV25-1 | TRBD1 | - | CASSEGGQGYQETQYF | TGTGCCAGCAGTGAGGGTGGACAGGGGTACCAAGAGACCCAGTACTTC
TRBJ2-2 | TRBV30 | TRBD2 | - | CAWTLGLTGAGELFF | TGTGCCTGGACCCTGGGACTAACCGGAGCGGGGGAGCTGTTTTTT
TRBJ2-7 | TRBV20-1 | - | many | CSARDFQGGAYEQYF | TGCAGTGCTAGAGATTTCCAGGGTGGGGCCTACGAGCAGTACTTC
TRBJ1-2 | TRBV20-1 | TRBD1 | - | CSASPGTGGYGYTF | TGCAGTGCTAGCCCCGGGACAGGGGGATATGGCTACACCTTC
TRBJ1-1 | TRBV30 | TRBD1 | few | CAWRQGAHTEAFF | TGTGCCTGGCGACAGGGGGCCCACACTGAAGCTTTCTTT
TRBJ1-2 | TRBV14 | - | - | CASSQVWGDGYTF | TGTGCCAGCAGCCAAGTCTGGGGAGATGGCTACACCTTC
TRBJ1-1 | TRBV2 | TRBD1 | - | CASATGQGSTEAFF | TGTGCCAGCGCAACCGGACAGGGCAGCACTGAAGCTTTCTTT
TRBJ1-1 | TRBV6-5 | - | many | CASSYSHRLMNTEAFF | TGTGCCAGCAGTTACTCTCACAGACTAATGAACACTGAAGCTTTCTTT
TRBJ2-2 | TRBV30 | - | - | CAWRGREDTGELFF | TGTGCCTGGAGGGGAAGGGAGGACACCGGGGAGCTGTTTTTT
TRBJ1-1 | TRBV28 | TRBD1 | many | CASSGMGQQNTEAFF | TGTGCCAGCAGTGGGATGGGACAGCAAAACACTGAAGCTTTCTTT
TRBJ2-7 | TRBV6-1 | TRBD1 | many | CASSQRTGERYEQYF | TGTGCCAGCAGTCAACGGACAGGGGAGAGGTACGAGCAGTACTTC
TRBJ1-3 | TRBV6-1 | TRBD1 | few | CASQNRGGGNTIYF | TGTGCCAGCCAGAACAGGGGCGGAGGAAACACCATATATTTT
TRBJ1-6 | TRBV28 | - | few | CASSLLSQGSPLHF | TGTGCCAGCAGTTTATTGTCCCAGGGTTCACCCCTCCACTTT
TRBJ1-1 | TRBV19 | TRBD1 | - | CASSKNRGVENTEAFF | TGTGCCAGTAGTAAAAACAGGGGGGTCGAGAACACTGAAGCTTTCTTT
TRBJ1-3 | TRBV4-3 | - | - | CASSQDPQGYSSGNTIYF | TGCGCCAGCAGCCAAGATCCTCAAGGATACTCTTCTGGAAACACCATATATTTT
TRBJ2-5 | TRBV7-2 | - | - | CASSLAWGVQETQYF | TGTGCCAGCAGCTTAGCTTGGGGGGTACAAGAGACCCAGTACTTC